The 4 T cell receptor beta chains below come from one sample, sequenced in a study of Ad26.COV2.S vaccination and SARS-CoV-2 variants. Produced via immunoSEQ multiplex PCR; TCRdb's table is partial and in-frame only. The profile shows roughly 700,000 clones, around 90% of them singletons. As to treatment: roughly 19 received Ad26.COV2.S at low or high dose, single or two shots; about 5 received placebo; per-sample allocation not given. Collection of the samples took place on day 63 after the first injection of vaccine or placebo. The sequencing used peripheral blood, collected in a trial of Ad26.COV2.S vaccine versus placebo. The receptors come from a person between 18 and 65 years old who received the Ad26.COV2.S COVID-19 vaccine or a placebo.

The chain uses TRBV3-1 (or the pseudogene TRBV3-2) and TRBJ2-3, with D unresolved. Trimming stripped 3 bases from V and 8 bases from J, with 12 bases between. The germline V gene has CDR1 LGHDT and CDR2 YNNKEL (reference sequence). This CDR3 region has 13 residues. The CDR3 is CASSQSTPTTQYF. The DNA of the CDR3 is TGTGCCAGCAGCCAGTCAACCCCGACTACGCAGTATTTT.

The table lists this clone with a count of one. The CDR3 region has the DNA TGTGCCAGTAGTCCCCGACAGTCAACGAACACCGGGGAGCTGTTTTTT. The encoded protein is CASSPRQSTNTGELFF. V and J are TRBV19 and TRBJ2-2; D is possibly TRBD1 (5 bases). Trimming pared 5 bases from V and 0 bases from J, leaving 13 bases between. Germline V gives CDR1 LNHDA, CDR2 SQIVND (reference sequence). The CDR3 consists of 16 residues.

This rearrangement joins TRBV2 to TRBJ2-1; TRBD2 agrees at 11 bases. V was clipped by 6 bases and J by 4 bases; unmatched bases: 2. Looked up from germline, CDR1 is SNHLY and CDR2 is FYNNEI. The CDR3 totals 14 residues. The CDR3, as DNA: TGTGCCAGCAGAACTAGCGGGAGTTACAATGAGCAGTTCTTC. This gives the protein CASRTSGSYNEQFF.

The rearrangement joins TRBV6-5 to TRBJ2-7, with 8 bases aligning to TRBD1. Looked up from germline, CDR1 is MNHEY and CDR2 is SVGAGI. This CDR3 spans 15 amino acids. With 0 bases clipped from V and 3 bases from J, the junction kept 4 bases outside the gene matches. CDR3 region: CASSYSDRGIYEQYF. CDR3 bases: TGTGCCAGCAGTTACTCCGACAGGGGTATCTACGAGCAGTACTTC.